Included here is one TCR beta chain sequence, with context. This sample was taken from a study of cytomegalovirus exposure and HLA in healthy donors. This table comes from immunoSEQ multiplex PCR, and its TCRdb copy is limited to in-frame clones, with some not included. Of over 150,000 clones in the sample, more than 65% were seen once. Trimming took 1 base from V and 0 from J, leaving 16 bases between them. CDR1 is LGHNA and CDR2 is YNFKEQ in the germline V gene. The CDR3 is made up of 17 amino acids. The TCR was taken from a woman between 25 and 40 years old in good health and CMV-seropositive. Sequencing was performed on PBMCs. The chain combines TRBV4-2 with TRBJ2-7; possibly TRBD2 for D (6 bases). CDR3 nucleotide sequence: TGTGCCAGCAGCCAAGGGCCCCTAGCGCCAAGCTCCTACGAGCAGTACTTC. Its translation: CASSQGPLAPSSYEQYF.